This T cell receptor (beta chain) was captured by sequencing in a study of T-cell reconstitution after alpha-beta-depleted transplantation in children. Unique molecular identifiers were incorporated when the TCRbeta library was constructed. From the PCR reads, TCRdb called clonotypes with MiXCR, one entry per CDR3 protein. This sample has about 610,000 distinct CDR3 sequences, with 10% to 13% found just once. Germline V gene data show CDR1 as SGHVS and CDR2 as FNYEAQ. The V gene end was trimmed by 0 bases and the J gene end by 5 bases; junction bases not matched to a gene: 4. The length of the CDR3 is 16 residues. This clonotype has a handful of counts.

The receptor's source is a human donor who donated a stem cell graft to a child with acute myeloid leukemia. The specimen was PBMCs from the stem cell graft donor, collected from the stem cell graft. The V and J genes are TRBV7-6 and TRBJ1-1; 12 bases line up with TRBD1. The CDR3 nucleotides read TGTGCCAGCAGCTTAGCTCCGGGACAGGGGGCAACTGAAGCTTTCTTT. Its protein product is CASSLAPGQGATEAFF. The variable domain in full, with the rest retrieved from reference TRBV7-6 and TRBJ1-1, is GAGVSQSPRYKVTKRGQDVALRCDPISGHVSLYWYRQALGQGPEFLTYFNYEAQQDKSGLPNDRFSAERPEGSISTLTIQRTEQRDSAMYRCASSLAPGQGATEAFFGQGTRLTVV.